This T cell receptor beta chain was found in a study of PD-L1 blockade in urothelial cancer. Study details: Prior chemotherapy in patients spanned 0 to 3 regimens. Analyses were performed on blood at 3 weeks after treatment start (the second dose) and at 6 weeks. Per blood sample, T cells had a median of roughly 150,000.

Each patient contributed between 1 and 8 total time points of blood mononuclear cells, pretreatment and during treatment. Unmatched junction bases numbered 5, after V lost 11 bases and J lost 2 bases. This CDR3 has 14 residues. Germline CDR1 reads MNHNS; CDR2 reads SASEGT. The method was immunoSEQ multiplex PCR; TCRdb's version includes in-frame clones alone and lacks a portion of them. The sample includes 25,000 to 35,000 clones, more than 85% of them seen just once. Material: PBMCs, obtained around atezolizumab (anti-PD-L1) treatment. The source is a man aged 50 or older with urothelial cancer. The genes are TRBV6-1 and TRBJ2-2; 10 bases are a match to TRBD1. The CDR3, as DNA: TGTGCCTGCCGGACAGGGGGAAACACCGGGGAGCTGTTTTTT. Residues: CACRTGGNTGELFF.